This T cell receptor (beta chain) derives from a study of spatial heterogeneity in lung cancer. Overall study results and limits: Ubiquitous, expanded tumor-derived TCRs were more frequently observed in blood at resection than at follow-up.

About this clonotype: Its antigen is not known.

TCRdb fed the 5' RACE reads into MiXCR, producing one record per CDR3 protein. This sample has 35,000 to 45,000 distinct CDR3 sequences; around 6.9% occur once, and the top ten carry 9.4%. The CDR3 length is 13 residues. Germline CDR1 SQVTM, CDR2 ANQGSEA. Trimming took off 7 bases at V and 5 bases at J, with 17 bases between the two ends. As to time point: blood at routine non-recurrence follow-up after resection. The specimen was PBMCs, collected at follow-up. This chain connects TRBV29-1 to TRBJ2-5; D may be TRBD1 or TRBD2 (6 bases each). The sequence came from a male donor with early-stage non-small cell lung cancer. In DNA form, the CDR3 reads TGCAGCGCCGACTGGGGGGCCGGTGAGACCCAGTACTTC. Translating it yields CSADWGAGETQYF.